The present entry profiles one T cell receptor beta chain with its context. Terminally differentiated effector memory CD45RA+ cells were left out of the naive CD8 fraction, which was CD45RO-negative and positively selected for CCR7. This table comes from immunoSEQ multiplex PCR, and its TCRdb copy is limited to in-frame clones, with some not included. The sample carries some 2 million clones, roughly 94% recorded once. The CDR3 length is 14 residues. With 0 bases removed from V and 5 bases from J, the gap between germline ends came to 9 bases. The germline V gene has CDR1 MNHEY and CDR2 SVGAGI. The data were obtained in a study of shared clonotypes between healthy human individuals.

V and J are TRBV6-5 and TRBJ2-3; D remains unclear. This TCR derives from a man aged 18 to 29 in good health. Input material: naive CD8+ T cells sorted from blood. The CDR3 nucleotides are TGTGCCAGCAGTTACTCAGGGCCCGGAGATACGCAGTATTTT. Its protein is CASSYSGPGDTQYF.